Below are 22 T cell receptor beta chains sequenced from a single sample in a study of T cells in Graves' hyperthyroidism and ophthalmopathy. TCR beta CDR3 sequences were amplified from RNA transcripts. HTBI primers were employed in a first-round RT-PCR of the TCR CDR3. TCRdb reprocessed the multiplex PCR reads with MiXCR, giving one entry per CDR3 protein. The sample shows a few hundred thousand distinct CDR3 sequences, approximately 44% of them seen only once. Sequencing used peripheral blood or thyroid tissue (not recorded which). The receptors stem from a woman between 18 and 29 years old with Graves' hyperthyroidism.

The chain employs TRBV5-4 and TRBJ1-2, with a tentative D call TRBD1 (6 bases). The CDR3 loop spans 15 amino acids. CDR1 is SGHNT and CDR2 is YYREEE in the germline V gene (reference sequence). V lost 3 bases, J lost 4 bases, and 16 bases lay in between. CDR3 DNA: TGTGCCAGCAGCTCCTCCGACAGGTCCCCCTATGGCTACACCTTC. This sequence encodes CASSSSDRSPYGYTF.

To note about this clonotype: This CDR3 is missing its conserved last phenylalanine or tryptophan, likely due to a read error. Because the CDR3's place on the DNA is in doubt, the DNA is left out and the CDR3 is given as listed by TCRdb. The chain employs TRBV7-4 and TRBJ1-5; TRBD1 is taken as the D call from the table, unchecked against the DNA. 9 amino acids form the CDR3, both terminal residues included. CDR1 SGHVT and CDR2 SQSDAQ come from the germline V gene. The CDR3: CASSPGQDR.

This clonotype showed up many times. The rearrangement links TRBV20-1 to TRBJ2-7; 8 positions agree with TRBD1. The CDR3 loop spans 14 amino acids. V shed 5 bases, J shed 6 bases, and the junction held 12 bases outside the gene matches. The germline V gene encodes CDR1 DFQATT and CDR2 SNEGSKA (reference sequence). This chain's CDR3 is CSASRQGIVSEQYF. CDR3 nucleotides: TGCAGTGCTTCGAGACAGGGGATAGTCAGCGAGCAGTACTTC.

The chain combines TRBV5-1 with TRBJ1-6; 9 nucleotides line up with TRBD1. From germline, CDR1 is SGHRS and CDR2 YFSETQ. J gave up 9 bases and V 6 bases, and 10 bases lay outside the gene matches. The CDR3 length is 15 residues. This chain's CDR3 is CASTNRDRVTSPLHF. The CDR3 nucleotides are TGCGCCAGCACCAACCGGGACAGGGTTACTTCACCCCTCCACTTT. Using reference TRBV5-1 and TRBJ1-6 for the parts outside the CDR3, the full variable domain is KAGVTQTPRYLIKTRGQQVTLSCSPISGHRSVSWYQQTPGQGLQFLFEYFSETQRNKGNFPGRFSGRQFSNSRSEMNVSTLELGDSALYLCASTNRDRVTSPLHFGNGTRLTVT.

This clonotype was detected many times. This chain joins TRBV7-8 and TRBJ2-7; the D is unclear. Germline V gene sequence: CDR1 SGHVS, CDR2 FQNEAQ. This CDR3 region has 13 residues. V lost 0 bases and J 3 bases, leaving 6 bases between the germline ends. In DNA, the CDR3 is TGTGCCAGCAGCTTAGCGCGTTACTACGAGCAGTACTTC. The encoded protein is CASSLARYYEQYF.

There are many counts of this clonotype. The V call is TRBV12-3 or TRBV12-4, the J call TRBJ1-4; D is unresolved. Trimming took off 0 bases at V and 3 bases at J, with 14 bases between the two ends. CDR3 length equals 17 residues. CDR3 coding DNA: TGTGCCAGCAGTTTAGCCCCGTACGGGATGGCTAATGAAAAACTGTTTTTT. Its protein product is CASSLAPYGMANEKLFF.

The table lists this clonotype with many counts. The rearrangement uses TRBV29-1 and TRBJ2-7; D remains unclear. The length of the CDR3 is 12 residues. Germline V CDR1 and CDR2: SQVTM, ANQGSEA. V was clipped by 5 bases and J by 9 bases, with 17 bases between them. The CDR3 nucleotides are TGCAGCGTTAAACTGCCCGCGGTGGGGCAGTACTTC. Translating it yields CSVKLPAVGQYF.

The sample holds many counts of this clonotype. The chain employs TRBV6-5 and TRBJ1-2, with 7 nucleotides matching TRBD1. This CDR3 region has 14 residues. The V segment lost 6 bases and the J segment 3 bases; nucleotides outside the gene matches: 7. Germline V lookup: CDR1 MNHEY, CDR2 SVGAGI. CDR3 nucleotide sequence: TGTGCCAGCAGGAACAGGGGTGGCGACTATGGCTACACCTTC. Its translation: CASRNRGGDYGYTF.

As regards this clonotype: This clone may be a read error of a much larger clone one base away. V and J are TRBV6-2 or TRBV6-3 and TRBJ1-2, with 7 bases matching TRBD1. Germline V gene data show CDR1 as MNHEY and CDR2 as SVGEGT. The length of the CDR3 is 12 residues. In DNA form, the CDR3 reads TGTGTCAGCAGTTCCGACAGGGTGGGCTACACCTTC. Translating gives CVSSSDRVGYTF.

This clonotype was seen ten or more times. The chain couples TRBV7-8 to TRBJ2-7; 10 bases align to TRBD1. Trimming cost V 5 bases and J 3 bases; bases outside gene matches: 10. There are 16 residues in the CDR3. Germline V gene data show CDR1 as SGHVS and CDR2 as FQNEAQ. CDR3 nucleotides: TGTGCCAGCAGCCGCTCTGTTGGGACAGGGGTCTACGAGCAGTACTTC. Protein sequence: CASSRSVGTGVYEQYF.

The sample holds a few counts of this clonotype. The chain recombines TRBV12-3 or TRBV12-4 with TRBJ2-7; 7 nucleotides line up with TRBD1. V lost 4 bases and J lost 2; bases outside the gene matches: 11. This CDR3 region has 16 residues. DNA for the CDR3: TGTGCCAGCAGTTCTTACGGACAGGTACTTACCTACGAGCAGTACTTC. Protein product: CASSSYGQVLTYEQYF.

Of note for this clonotype: One end of the junction varies from germline; a read error may be responsible. The chain links TRBV7-2 to TRBJ1-1, with D maybe TRBD1 (5 bases). This CDR3 comprises 15 residues. CDR1 is SGHTA and CDR2 is FQGNSA in the germline V gene. The chain's CDR3 is CASSQEGRGETEAFF. The CDR3 DNA follows: TGCGCCAGCAGCCAAGAGGGGCGTGGGGAGACTGAAGCTTTCTTT.

This clonotype occurred a few times. The gene calls are TRBV6-4 and TRBJ2-2; 7 bases align to TRBD1. Losses at the gene ends were 6 bases for V and 2 bases for J; bases not matched to a gene: 9. CDR3 length equals 16 residues. From germline, CDR1 is MRHNA and CDR2 SNTAGT. Here the CDR3 reads CASSSTPGGNTGELFF. DNA for the CDR3: TGTGCCAGCAGCTCAACTCCAGGGGGTAACACCGGGGAGCTGTTTTTT.

The chain uses TRBV9 and TRBJ2-5, with 10 bases fitting TRBD2. With the DNA end fitting TRBJ2-7 better, the J assignment may be wrong. CDR3 length: 16 residues. The germline CDR1 and CDR2 sequences are SGDLS and YYNGEE. The CDR3 loop is CASSVGSGRAYREQYF. Written as DNA, the CDR3 is TGTGCCAGCAGCGTAGGGAGCGGGAGGGCCTACCGCGAGCAGTACTTC.

The sample holds one count of this clonotype. The J gene is TRBJ2-5, the V gene TRBV20-1; 13 bases align to TRBD2. Gene TRBJ2-1 matches the end of the DNA better, so the J call may be wrong. This CDR3 is built from 16 residues. Per germline, CDR1 DFQATT and CDR2 SNEGSKA (reference sequence). In nucleotides, the CDR3 is TGCAGTGCTAGAGATAATCACGGGACTAGCGGGATTGAGCAGTTCTTC. This gives the protein CSARDNHGTSGIEQFF.

This clonotype has at least ten counts. J is TRBJ1-2 and V is TRBV12-3 or TRBV12-4, with no clear D. The CDR3 extends over 13 amino acids. The V end was cut by 4 bases, the J end by 2 bases, with 8 bases between. The CDR3 sequence is CASSSTVNYGYTF. The CDR3 DNA reads as TGTGCCAGCAGTTCGACGGTGAACTATGGCTACACCTTC.

This clonotype was picked up many times. The J gene is TRBJ1-5, the V gene TRBV15; 9 bases match TRBD1. The CDR3 runs 17 residues. Germline trimming cut 1 base from V and 6 bases from J; bases unmatched to any gene: 10. From germline, CDR1 is LNHNV and CDR2 YYDKDF (reference sequence). CDR3 in amino acids: CATSRVPDRGGGQPQHF. CDR3 DNA sequence: TGTGCCACCAGCAGAGTTCCGGACAGGGGTGGGGGTCAGCCCCAGCATTTT.

With respect to this clonotype: A much larger clone is a single base away; this may be a read error. The chain employs TRBV12-3 or TRBV12-4 and TRBJ1-2, with D tentatively TRBD1 (5 bases). This CDR3 spans 14 amino acids. This CDR3 is CASSLLGHNYGYAF. DNA of the CDR3: TGTGCCAGCAGTTTACTTGGACATAACTATGGCTACGCCTTC.

The rearrangement uses TRBV2 and TRBJ1-4; 7 nucleotides agree with TRBD1. The CDR3 has 14 amino acids. In germline, CDR1 is SNHLY, CDR2 FYNNEI. Germline trimming cut 8 bases from V and 5 bases from J; bases unmatched to any gene: 8. The CDR3, as DNA: TGTGCCAGCTGGAGACAGGGACCGAATGAAAAACTGTTTTTT. This gives the protein CASWRQGPNEKLFF. The variable domain in full, completed from reference TRBV2 and TRBJ1-4, reads EPEVTQTPSHQVTQMGQEVILRCVPISNHLYFYWYRQILGQKVEFLVSFYNNEISEKSEIFDDQFSVERPDGSNFTLKIRSTKLEDSAMYFCASWRQGPNEKLFFGSGTQLSVL.

This chain uses TRBV27 with TRBJ1-5; tentative D call: TRBD1 (5 bases). This CDR3 has 14 residues. CDR1 and CDR2 from the germline V gene are MNHEY and SMNVEV (reference sequence). Trimming pared 0 bases from V and 5 bases from J, leaving 8 bases between. CDR3 region: CASSLSGPHQPQHF. The CDR3 DNA is TGTGCCAGCAGTTTATCGGGGCCCCATCAGCCCCAGCATTTT.

This clonotype was found many times. This chain joins TRBV7-2 and TRBJ1-1; 12 bases map to TRBD1. Germline CDR1 is SGHTA and CDR2 is FQGNSA. The V gene end was trimmed by 1 base and the J gene end by 4 bases; junction bases not matched to a gene: 4. This CDR3 is built from 16 residues. This CDR3 is CASSLEGTGGRTEAFF. The CDR3 DNA reads TGTGCCAGCAGCTTAGAAGGGACAGGGGGCCGCACTGAAGCTTTCTTT.

The chain couples TRBV20-1 to TRBJ2-7; maybe TRBD2 (6 bases). V lost 6 bases and J lost 5, with 20 bases in between. Germline loops: CDR1 DFQATT, CDR2 SNEGSKA (reference sequence). The CDR3 extends over 14 amino acids. DNA for the CDR3: TGCAGTGCAATTACTAGCAGGCTAGCCCACGAGCAGTACGTC. It yields the protein CSAITSRLAHEQYV.